Shown below are 25 T cell receptor beta chains from a single sample sequenced in a study of T cell changes during pregnancy in multiple sclerosis. The assay was immunoSEQ multiplex PCR, and TCRdb's table has in-frame clones only and misses some. The data contain around 24,000 clones, around 87% of them singletons. The sequenced sample was CD4+ T cells from peripheral blood mononuclear cells, obtained in the second trimester of pregnancy. The receptor set was obtained from a female donor in good health, enrolled as a control in a pregnancy study.

The chain employs TRBV4-1 and TRBJ2-7; the match to TRBD1 covers 12 bases. Unmatched junction bases numbered 7, after V lost 4 bases and J lost 6 bases. The V gene's germline CDR1 is MGHRA and CDR2 YSYEKL. The CDR3 spans 15 residues. Here the CDR3 reads CASSLRDRGRGEQYF. The CDR3, as DNA: TGCGCCAGCAGCCTCCGGGACAGGGGGCGAGGCGAGCAGTACTTC.

The chain employs TRBV5-1 and TRBJ2-3; TRBD2 aligns across 7 bases. V trimming: 4 bases; J trimming: 1 base; junction bases outside the gene matches: 6. The CDR3 is made up of 15 amino acids. Germline CDR1 SGHRS, CDR2 YFSETQ. The CDR3 nucleotides read TGCGCCAGCAGCCCGTGGGACTACCGCACAGATACGCAGTATTTT. As protein: CASSPWDYRTDTQYF.

V usage is TRBV14 and J usage is TRBJ2-7; the match to TRBD2 covers 7 bases. The CDR3 extends over 15 amino acids. Germline assignment: CDR1 SGHDN and CDR2 FVKESK. V lost 4 bases, J lost 0 bases, and 6 bases stayed unmatched. This CDR3 reads CASSLGGTLSYEQYF. In DNA, the CDR3 is TGTGCCAGCAGCCTCGGGGGGACCCTCTCCTACGAGCAGTACTTC. The variable domain in full, completed from reference TRBV14 and TRBJ2-7, reads EAGVTQFPSHSVIEKGQTVTLRCDPISGHDNLYWYRRVMGKEIKFLLHFVKESKQDESGMPNNRFLAERTGGTYSTLKVQPAELEDSGVYFCASSLGGTLSYEQYFGPGTRLTVT.

This clone was seen a handful of times. The chain links TRBV19 to TRBJ2-6; TRBD2 agrees at 7 bases. Per the germline V gene, CDR1 is LNHDA and CDR2 is SQIVND (reference sequence). CDR3 length: 17 residues. Unmatched junction bases numbered 10, after V lost 6 bases and J lost 2 bases. The CDR3 loop reads CASRVRGGETGANVLTF. Written as DNA, the CDR3 is TGTGCCAGTAGAGTTCGGGGAGGGGAGACTGGGGCCAACGTCCTGACTTTC.

The genes are TRBV2 and TRBJ1-6; 12 bases map to TRBD1. The germline V gene encodes CDR1 SNHLY and CDR2 FYNNEI. This CDR3 region has 15 residues. Trimming took 6 bases from V and 7 from J; bases not matched to a gene: 4. Here the CDR3 reads CASRTGTGGNSPLHF. CDR3 DNA sequence: TGTGCCAGCAGGACCGGGACAGGGGGCAATTCACCCCTCCACTTT.

The genes are TRBV11-2 and TRBJ2-7; no clear D. Germline V gene sequence: CDR1 SGHAT, CDR2 FQNNGV. Trimming pared 5 bases from V and 3 bases from J, leaving 8 bases between. The CDR3 sequence is 12 residues long. For the CDR3, the DNA is TGTGCCAGCAGCCTCACTTTCTACGAGCAGTACTTC. Protein: CASSLTFYEQYF.

Here the CDR3 reads CASSIGSGQGREKLFF. Here the CDR3 DNA reads TGTGCCAGTAGTATCGGTTCGGGACAGGGAAGAGAAAAACTGTTTTTT. The rearrangement uses TRBV19 and TRBJ1-4, with 9 nucleotides matching TRBD1. Germline lookup yields CDR1 LNHDA and CDR2 SQIVND (reference sequence). J was trimmed by 8 bases and V by 3 bases; bases with no gene match: 10. The CDR3 has 16 amino acids.

V and J are TRBV7-3 and TRBJ2-3; D call uncertain. The CDR3 has 12 residues. The V gene's germline CDR1 is SGHTA and CDR2 FQGTGA. V lost 4 bases, J lost 10 bases, and 12 bases lay in between. This CDR3 is CASSSTGSSQYF. The CDR3 DNA is TGTGCCAGCAGCTCAACCGGGTCTTCGCAGTATTTT.

V and J are TRBV6-6 and TRBJ2-7, with 11 bases that match TRBD1. The CDR3 spans 15 residues. Looked up from germline, CDR1 is MNHNY and CDR2 is SVGAGI (reference sequence). V shed 6 bases and J 3 bases; nucleotides not matched to a gene: 7. The CDR3, as DNA: TGTGCCAGCAGACCCAGGACAGGGGGCAGCTACGAGCAGTACTTC. It translates to CASRPRTGGSYEQYF.

In DNA, the CDR3 is TGTGCTAGTGCCCCTCCGGGACTCCGCAGGAACACTGAAGCTTTCTTT. Protein: CASAPPGLRRNTEAFF. The chain carries TRBV12-5 and TRBJ1-1, with D possibly TRBD1 on 5 matching bases. V was pared by 7 bases and J by 1 base, with 19 bases between. Per the germline V gene, CDR1 is LGHNT and CDR2 is FRNRAP. The CDR3 length is 16 residues. The whole variable domain, remainder taken from reference TRBV12-5 and TRBJ1-1, is DARVTQTPRHKVTEMGQEVTMRCQPILGHNTVFWYRQTMMQGLELLAYFRNRAPLDDSGMPKDRFSAEMPDATLATLKIQPSEPRDSAVYFCASAPPGLRRNTEAFFGQGTRLTVV.

This chain uses TRBV2 with TRBJ2-7, with D uncertain. With 6 bases removed from V and 7 bases from J, the gap between germline ends came to 16 bases. There are 13 residues in the CDR3. From germline, CDR1 is SNHLY and CDR2 FYNNEI. The CDR3 spells CASSLTLQAEQYF. The CDR3 DNA reads as TGTGCCAGCAGCCTAACCCTGCAGGCGGAGCAGTACTTC.

The chain employs TRBV10-3 and TRBJ1-3, with TRBD1 matching over 10 bases. Germline V gives CDR1 ENHRY, CDR2 SYGVKD. The V and J ends lost 3 bases and 0 bases, in that order; junction bases with no gene match: 11. The CDR3 runs to 19 residues. The CDR3 is CAISDQTGGEGNSGNTIYF. Written as DNA, the CDR3 is TGTGCCATCAGTGACCAGACAGGGGGCGAAGGGAACTCTGGAAACACCATATATTTT.

This chain uses TRBV9 with TRBJ1-2; the D is unclear. CDR3 length: 16 amino acids. Germline CDR1 SGDLS, CDR2 YYNGEE. Trimming shortened V by 0 bases and J by 5 bases, and 17 bases separated the two germline ends. The CDR3 region has the DNA TGTGCCAGCAGCGTAGACCCTTCGGGAGGAGGGTATGGCTACACCTTC. This sequence encodes CASSVDPSGGGYGYTF.

V and J are TRBV10-2 and TRBJ2-3; weak D call: TRBD2 (6 bases). Germline assignment: CDR1 WSHSY and CDR2 SAAADI. The CDR3 runs 15 residues. Trimming removed 3 bases at V and 1 base at J, with 11 bases between. CDR3 nucleotide sequence: TGCGCCAGCAGTGATTCGGGAGTTCGCACAGATACGCAGTATTTT. Protein sequence: CASSDSGVRTDTQYF.

V and J are TRBV9 and TRBJ1-3, with D unresolved. This CDR3 has 14 amino acids. The V end was cut by 3 bases, the J end by 4 bases, with 11 bases between. Germline CDR1 and CDR2: SGDLS and YYNGEE. The CDR3 is CASSATSTGNTIYF. The CDR3 DNA sequence: TGTGCCAGCAGCGCGACAAGTACGGGAAACACCATATATTTT.

This chain joins TRBV23-1 and TRBJ2-5; D is perhaps TRBD1 (6 bases). TRBV23-1 is flagged as an ORF with uncertain function. The CDR3 totals 14 residues. Trimming cost V 0 bases and J 1 base, with 6 bases left between them. CDR3 residues: CASSQSGGQETQYF. CDR3 sequence (DNA): TGCGCCAGCAGTCAATCAGGGGGCCAAGAGACCCAGTACTTC.

The V and J genes are TRBV19 and TRBJ1-1; 8 positions agree with TRBD1. The CDR3 is 14 residues long. Germline CDR1 and CDR2: LNHDA and SQIVND (reference sequence). The trim removed 6 bases at V and 5 bases at J, leaving 8 bases unmatched. CDR3 nucleotide sequence: TGTGCCAGTAGCTCGACAGGGGCCCGTACTGAAGCTTTCTTT. It encodes CASSSTGARTEAFF.

J is TRBJ2-3 and V is TRBV28, with TRBD2 matching over 11 bases. There are 14 residues in the CDR3. The germline V gene has CDR1 MDHEN and CDR2 SYDVKM. V was clipped by 7 bases and J by 1 base; unmatched bases: 1. The CDR3 coding sequence is TGTGCCAGCAAACTAGCGGGGGGCACAGATACGCAGTATTTT. Translation gives CASKLAGGTDTQYF.

This chain links TRBV7-8 with TRBJ2-7; the D gene is possibly TRBD1 (5 bases). Germline-derived CDR1 and CDR2 are SGHVS and FQNEAQ. The CDR3 sequence is 14 residues long. The V and J ends lost 1 base and 3 bases respectively, with 10 bases between them. CDR3 bases: TGTGCCAGCAGCTTAGATTCTAGGGGCTACGAGCAGTACTTC. As protein: CASSLDSRGYEQYF.

This chain connects TRBV6-6 to TRBJ2-3; D ambiguous. Trimming shortened V by 5 bases and J by 2 bases, and 2 bases separated the two germline ends. This CDR3 has 11 residues. Germline V gene sequence: CDR1 MNHNY, CDR2 SVGAGI (reference sequence). CDR3 sequence: CASSHTDTQYF. The CDR3 nucleotides read TGTGCCAGCAGTCACACAGATACGCAGTATTTT.

V and J are TRBV5-1 and TRBJ2-3, with TRBD2 as a possible D gene (5 bases). The CDR3 has 16 amino acids. Per the germline V gene, CDR1 is SGHRS and CDR2 is YFSETQ. The ends were cut back, 0 bases at V and 1 base at J, with 12 bases in the middle. The CDR3 DNA sequence: TGCGCCAGCAGCTTGGACGGGATACCAGGCACAGATACGCAGTATTTT. Residues: CASSLDGIPGTDTQYF.

This clone appeared a few times. The chain carries TRBV11-1 and TRBJ2-6, with a possible D match to TRBD1 (5 bases). CDR3 length equals 18 residues. The ends were cut back, 5 bases at V and 1 base at J, with 18 bases in the middle. Germline lookup yields CDR1 SGHAT and CDR2 FQDESV (reference sequence). CDR3 in amino acids: CASSPGFQGLSGANVLTF. Here the CDR3 DNA reads TGTGCCAGCAGCCCGGGTTTTCAGGGCCTATCTGGGGCCAACGTCCTGACTTTC.

The rearrangement uses TRBV5-1 and TRBJ2-3, with 10 bases lining up with TRBD1. The length of the CDR3 is 15 residues. V was clipped by 3 bases and J by 1 base; unmatched bases: 2. The germline gives CDR1 SGHRS, CDR2 YFSETQ. CDR3 in amino acids: CASSSTGGGTDTQYF. The CDR3 bases are TGCGCCAGCAGCTCGACAGGGGGCGGCACAGATACGCAGTATTTT.

The chain couples TRBV9 to TRBJ2-1; 7 nucleotides align to TRBD1. The CDR3 is 16 amino acids. J was trimmed by 5 bases and V by 3 bases; bases with no gene match: 11. Germline lookup yields CDR1 SGDLS and CDR2 YYNGEE. The CDR3 is CASSARERQGNNEQFF. The CDR3 bases are TGTGCCAGCAGCGCGAGGGAAAGACAGGGAAACAATGAGCAGTTCTTC.

This chain connects TRBV6-6 to TRBJ2-6; D is ambiguous. The length of the CDR3 is 12 residues. Germline-derived CDR1 and CDR2 are MNHNY and SVGAGI (reference sequence). V was pared by 8 bases and J by 4 bases, with 6 bases between. The CDR3 sequence: CASALGANVLTF. CDR3 coding DNA: TGTGCCAGCGCGCTCGGGGCCAACGTCCTGACTTTC.